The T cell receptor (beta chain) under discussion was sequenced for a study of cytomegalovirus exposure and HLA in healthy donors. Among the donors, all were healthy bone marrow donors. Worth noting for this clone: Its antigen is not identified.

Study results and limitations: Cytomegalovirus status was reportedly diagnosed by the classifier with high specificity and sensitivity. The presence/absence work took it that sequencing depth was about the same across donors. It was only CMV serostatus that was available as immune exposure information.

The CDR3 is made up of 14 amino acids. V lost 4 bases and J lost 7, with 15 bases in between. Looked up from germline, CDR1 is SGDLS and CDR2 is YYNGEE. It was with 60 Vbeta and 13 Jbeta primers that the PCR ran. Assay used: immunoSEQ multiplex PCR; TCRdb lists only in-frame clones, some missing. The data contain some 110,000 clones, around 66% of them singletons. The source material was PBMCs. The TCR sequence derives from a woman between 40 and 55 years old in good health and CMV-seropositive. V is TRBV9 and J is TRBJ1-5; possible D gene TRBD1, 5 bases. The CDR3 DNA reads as TGTGCCAGCAGCCCCTCAGGGATTGGGCAGCCCCAGCATTTT. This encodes CASSPSGIGQPQHF.